Below, 32 T cell receptor beta chains from the same sample are listed, as sequenced in a study of blood T cell repertoires in COVID-19. The repertoire was sequenced with immunoSEQ multiplex PCR; TCRdb's copy has only in-frame clones and lacks some. The profile shows 45,000 to 50,000 clones, roughly nine tenths of them singletons. Material: peripheral blood. Every receptor here comes from a human donor in a cohort sampled during active COVID-19.

CDR3 region: CASSQDRGTASYEQYF. CDR3 bases: TGCGCCAGCAGCCAAGATCGGGGGACTGCCTCCTACGAGCAGTACTTC. The V gene is TRBV4-3, the J gene TRBJ2-7; possible D gene TRBD2, 6 bases. The CDR3 is 16 amino acids. Trimming took off 0 bases at V and 0 bases at J, with 12 bases between the two ends. CDR1 is LGHNA, CDR2 YSLEER, per germline.

The rearrangement uses TRBV11-3 and TRBJ2-5; TRBD1 matches 7 bases. J gave up 4 bases and V 5 bases, and 10 bases lay outside the gene matches. CDR1 SGHNT and CDR2 YENEEA come from the germline V gene. The CDR3 contains 15 residues. The CDR3 protein is CASSQRSGGGETQYF. The CDR3 coding sequence is TGTGCCAGCAGCCAAAGATCAGGGGGTGGAGAGACCCAGTACTTC.

The chain joins TRBV18 to TRBJ2-7, with TRBD1 matching 7 bases. V lost 1 base to trimming and J lost 3 bases; unmatched junction nucleotides: 3. The V gene's germline CDR1 is KGHSH and CDR2 LQKENI. The CDR3 loop spans 14 amino acids. The CDR3 bases are TGTGCCAGCTCACCACGTGCAGGGGGCTACGAGCAGTACTTC. Amino acid sequence: CASSPRAGGYEQYF.

The gene calls are TRBV6-2 or TRBV6-3 and TRBJ2-2; D is perhaps TRBD1 (6 bases). From germline, CDR1 is MNHEY and CDR2 SVGEGT. The CDR3 totals 15 residues. V dropped 2 bases and J dropped 5 bases, with 12 bases sitting between them. The CDR3 bases are TGTGCCAGCAGTTACCAGGGGCCGGTGACCGGGGAGCTGTTTTTT. Its protein is CASSYQGPVTGELFF.

V usage is TRBV7-8 and J usage is TRBJ2-3; TRBD1 matches 7 bases. CDR3 size: 15 residues. J lost 1 base, V lost 4 bases, and 5 bases had no gene match. In germline, CDR1 is SGHVS, CDR2 FQNEAQ. This chain's CDR3 is CASSYPGQRTDTQYF. Written as DNA, the CDR3 is TGTGCCAGCAGCTACCCGGGACAGCGCACAGATACGCAGTATTTT.

The V call is TRBV3-1 (or the pseudogene TRBV3-2), the J call TRBJ2-3; 8 bases align to TRBD2. V gave up 5 bases and J gave up 10 bases; unmatched junction bases: 8. The CDR3 contains 13 residues. The V gene's germline CDR1 is LGHDT and CDR2 YNNKEL (reference sequence). The CDR3 coding sequence is TGTGCCAGCAGCGCGACCCGGACTAGCCCGCAGTATTTT. Translation: CASSATRTSPQYF.

The chain carries TRBV2 and TRBJ2-5; 7 bases fit TRBD2. Germline CDR1 reads SNHLY; CDR2 reads FYNNEI. This CDR3 has 16 residues. Losses at the gene ends were 5 bases for V and 1 base for J; bases not matched to a gene: 10. DNA for the CDR3: TGTGCCAGCAGTTTAACGTATGGCGGGGGCCAAGAGACCCAGTACTTC. Its protein product is CASSLTYGGGQETQYF. Looking up the rest from reference TRBV2 and TRBJ2-5 gives the full variable domain: EPEVTQTPSHQVTQMGQEVILRCVPISNHLYFYWYRQILGQKVEFLVSFYNNEISEKSEIFDDQFSVERPDGSNFTLKIRSTKLEDSAMYFCASSLTYGGGQETQYFGPGTRLLVL.

The rearrangement links TRBV20-1 to TRBJ2-1, with 9 bases fitting TRBD2. Looked up from germline, CDR1 is DFQATT and CDR2 is SNEGSKA (reference sequence). Trimming cost V 3 bases and J 6 bases; bases outside gene matches: 9. This CDR3 has 15 amino acids. CDR3 protein: CSASSLAGQTNEQFF. The CDR3 DNA reads as TGCAGTGCTAGTAGCCTAGCGGGACAAACCAATGAGCAGTTCTTC.

This chain links TRBV4-1 with TRBJ2-5, with D possibly TRBD2 on 7 matching bases. Germline values: CDR1 MGHRA, CDR2 YSYEKL. The V end lost 0 bases, the J end lost 2 bases, and 10 bases lay between the germline ends. The CDR3 consists of 15 residues. CDR3 bases: TGCGCCAGCAGCCAAGATGCGGGGGCACAAGAGACCCAGTACTTC. Its translation is CASSQDAGAQETQYF.

The chain joins TRBV5-1 to TRBJ2-1; no definite D call. Germline lookup yields CDR1 SGHRS and CDR2 YFSETQ. The CDR3 spans 12 residues. V was shortened by 4 bases and J by 10 bases, with 12 bases between the two germline ends. CDR3 sequence (DNA): TGCGCCAGCAGCCAGTCGTATTCCGAGCAGTTCTTC. Protein product: CASSQSYSEQFF.

The chain uses TRBV2 and TRBJ1-1; 7 bases fit TRBD1. Trimming removed 7 bases from V and 4 bases from J; junction bases left unmatched: 6. The CDR3 consists of 13 residues. CDR1 is SNHLY, CDR2 FYNNEI, per germline. The CDR3 is CASTRQGGTEAFF. The DNA for the CDR3 is TGTGCCAGCACAAGACAGGGAGGCACTGAAGCTTTCTTT.

J is TRBJ2-7 and V is TRBV19; 8 bases agree with TRBD1. The junction had 6 bases not matched to a gene; V was cut back by 5 bases and J by 0 bases. The V gene's germline CDR1 is LNHDA and CDR2 SQIVND (reference sequence). This CDR3 is built from 15 residues. This chain's CDR3 is CASSGRTGTSYEQYF. The CDR3, as DNA: TGTGCCAGTAGTGGAAGGACAGGGACCTCCTACGAGCAGTACTTC.

This clone was observed a handful of times. This sequence joins TRBV2 and TRBJ2-7; D is unresolved. Germline CDR1 is SNHLY and CDR2 is FYNNEI. Trimming shortened V by 6 bases and J by 2 bases, and 8 bases separated the two germline ends. This CDR3 spans 12 amino acids. The CDR3 here is CASRGSTYEQYF. Written as DNA, the CDR3 is TGTGCCAGCAGGGGCAGTACCTACGAGCAGTACTTC.

CDR3 bases: TGTGCCAGTAGTATAGGGCCAGGGCTTGGAGTCACCATATATTTT. Its protein product is CASSIGPGLGVTIYF. J is TRBJ1-3 and V is TRBV19, with D perhaps TRBD1 (5 bases). This CDR3 contains 15 residues. Germline CDR1 and CDR2: LNHDA and SQIVND (reference sequence). The V end was cut by 1 base, the J end by 9 bases, with 16 bases between.

The rearrangement links TRBV6-2 or TRBV6-3 to TRBJ1-2, with TRBD1 matching 7 bases. The V gene end was trimmed by 2 bases and the J gene end by 2 bases; junction bases not matched to a gene: 2. Germline V CDR1 and CDR2: MNHEY, SVGEGT. This CDR3 is 14 amino acids long. In nucleotides, the CDR3 is TGTGCCAGCAGTTACACAGGGGTCAACTATGGCTACACCTTC. This gives the protein CASSYTGVNYGYTF.

With regard to this clone: One junction end disagrees with the germline gene, perhaps due to a read error. The chain has TRBV30 and TRBJ2-1, with 7 bases matching TRBD2. The germline CDR1 and CDR2 sequences are GTSNPN and SVGIG (reference sequence). This CDR3 spans 12 amino acids. CDR3 sequence (DNA): TGTGCCTGGAGTTGGAGCGGGGCTGTTAGTCTCTTC. It codes for CAWSWSGAVSLF.

In its sample, this clone was seen once. The V call is TRBV7-8, the J call TRBJ2-1; 8 bases align to TRBD1. J was trimmed by 9 bases and V by 3 bases; bases with no gene match: 10. This CDR3 contains 15 residues. Germline V gives CDR1 SGHVS, CDR2 FQNEAQ. The CDR3 is CASSFGQGIRGEQFF. Written as DNA, the CDR3 is TGTGCCAGCAGCTTCGGACAGGGAATAAGGGGTGAGCAGTTCTTC.

CDR3 loop: CASSSGTPGGNEQFF. The CDR3 DNA reads TGCGCCAGCAGCTCCGGGACACCTGGGGGCAATGAGCAGTTCTTC. The chain uses TRBV5-1 and TRBJ2-1, with D possibly matching TRBD1 (6 bases). CDR3 length: 15 amino acids. V was cut by 3 bases and J by 6 bases, with 16 bases left in between. Germline assignment: CDR1 SGHRS and CDR2 YFSETQ.

J is TRBJ1-4 and V is TRBV7-9; 10 bases map to TRBD1. V dropped 5 bases and J dropped 3; count of bases not matched to a gene: 3. This CDR3 spans 15 amino acids. Germline CDR1 and CDR2: SEHNR and FQNEAQ (reference sequence). The CDR3: CASSPGTGANEKLFF. The CDR3 DNA reads as TGTGCCAGCAGCCCCGGGACAGGGGCTAATGAAAAACTGTTTTTT.

This rearrangement joins TRBV5-4 to TRBJ1-2; D may be TRBD1 (5 bases). The V end was cut by 5 bases, the J end by 4 bases, with 24 bases between. CDR1 is SGHNT, CDR2 YYREEE, per germline (reference sequence). There are 17 residues in the CDR3. The CDR3: CASSPFPRGLRGYGYTF. The CDR3, as DNA: TGTGCCAGCAGTCCGTTCCCCCGGGGACTCAGAGGCTATGGCTACACCTTC.

This clone was seen more than once but under ten times. The rearrangement joins TRBV5-4 to TRBJ2-7; D perhaps matches TRBD2 (5 bases). V lost 4 bases and J lost 4, with 9 bases in between. The CDR3 spans 12 residues. Per germline, CDR1 SGHNT and CDR2 YYREEE (reference sequence). In nucleotides, the CDR3 is TGTGCCAGCAGCAACCGGGATTACGAGCAGTACTTC. It encodes CASSNRDYEQYF.

The chain carries TRBV21-1 and TRBJ1-1. TRBV21-1 is marked as a pseudogene. The CDR3 loop spans 10 amino acids. This CDR3 is CAGLRKQAFF. In nucleotides, the CDR3 is TGTGCCGGACTTCGAAAGCAAGCTTTCTTT.

The rearrangement links TRBV5-1 to TRBJ2-1, with TRBD1 identical over 9 bases. With 8 bases clipped from V and 7 bases from J, the junction kept 13 bases outside the gene matches. The CDR3 consists of 15 residues. Germline V lookup: CDR1 SGHRS, CDR2 YFSETQ. CDR3 nucleotide sequence: TGCGCCAGTGAGCTTGGGGACAGGGTGGGGAATGAGCAGTTCTTC. Amino acid sequence: CASELGDRVGNEQFF.

J is TRBJ1-4 and V is TRBV4-2; TRBD1 is a possible D gene (5 bases). CDR3 length equals 15 residues. Deletions cut 0 bases from V and 3 bases from J, with 8 bases between. Germline V gives CDR1 LGHNA, CDR2 YNFKEQ. The CDR3 loop reads CASSQEGAANEKLFF. The CDR3 DNA reads as TGTGCCAGCAGCCAAGAAGGGGCTGCTAATGAAAAACTGTTTTTT.

The chain couples TRBV12-5 to TRBJ1-2; TRBD1 aligns across 7 bases. This CDR3 comprises 13 residues. The junction had 4 bases not matched to a gene; V was cut back by 5 bases and J by 4 bases. Germline-derived CDR1 and CDR2 are LGHNT and FRNRAP. CDR3 in amino acids: CASGGQDLYGYTF. The CDR3 region has the DNA TGTGCTAGTGGTGGACAGGACCTCTATGGCTACACCTTC.

Only one count was recorded for this clone. This rearrangement joins TRBV20-1 to TRBJ2-1; the D gene is possibly TRBD2 (5 bases). The CDR3 is 11 residues long. Germline V gene data show CDR1 as DFQATT and CDR2 as SNEGSKA (reference sequence). Trimming took off 5 bases at V and 12 bases at J, with 14 bases between the two ends. CDR3 nucleotides: TGCAGTGCTTCCCGGGATTTTGTGCAGTTCTTC. Amino acid sequence: CSASRDFVQFF.

This rearrangement joins TRBV18 to TRBJ1-6; D is unclear. Looked up from germline, CDR1 is KGHSH and CDR2 is LQKENI. The CDR3 totals 15 residues. V was clipped by 6 bases and J by 5 bases, with 14 bases between them. CDR3 sequence reads: CASSRTALDNSPLHF. The CDR3 nucleotides are TGTGCCAGCTCCCGCACGGCACTAGATAATTCACCCCTCCACTTT.

The chain couples TRBV14 to TRBJ2-5; no clear D gene. CDR1 SGHDN and CDR2 FVKESK come from the germline V gene. The CDR3 sequence is 15 residues long. Trimming took off 0 bases at V and 2 bases at J, with 10 bases between the two ends. The CDR3 region is CASSQELRNQETQYF. DNA for the CDR3: TGTGCCAGCAGCCAAGAGCTCAGGAATCAAGAGACCCAGTACTTC.

The rearrangement links TRBV10-2 to TRBJ2-3; 9 nucleotides line up with TRBD2. After removal of 4 bases from V and 4 bases from J, the junction contained 3 bases not matched to a gene. CDR3 length: 14 residues. The germline V gene has CDR1 WSHSY and CDR2 SAAADI. DNA of the CDR3: TGCGCCAGCAGTGGGGCGGGGGGGGCAGATACGCAGTATTTT. Translation gives CASSGAGGADTQYF.

J is TRBJ1-1 and V is TRBV5-1; D remains unclear. Germline lookup yields CDR1 SGHRS and CDR2 YFSETQ. CDR3 size: 13 residues. The ends were cut back, 6 bases at V and 3 bases at J, with 12 bases in the middle. The CDR3 sequence is CASMREADTEAFF. CDR3 bases: TGCGCCAGCATGAGGGAAGCGGACACTGAAGCTTTCTTT.

For the CDR3, the DNA is TGTGCCAGCAGCGGACTAGCGGGGTACAGTACCGGGGAGCTGTTTTTT. Translating gives CASSGLAGYSTGELFF. This chain joins TRBV11-2 and TRBJ2-2; 12 nucleotides match TRBD2. The CDR3 length is 16 residues. Germline assignment: CDR1 SGHAT and CDR2 FQNNGV. J gave up 5 bases and V 5 bases, and 6 bases lay outside the gene matches.

The chain joins TRBV7-2 to TRBJ2-3; maybe TRBD2 (5 bases). The CDR3 sequence is 16 residues long. The V gene lost 3 bases and the J gene lost 0 bases, with 13 bases spanning the gap. The germline CDR1 and CDR2 sequences are SGHTA and FQGNSA. The CDR3 reads CASSLDSSLSTDTQYF. The CDR3 nucleotides read TGTGCCAGCAGCTTGGACTCTTCTTTGAGCACAGATACGCAGTATTTT.